The rows below give T cell receptor beta chains drawn from one sample of a study of blood T cell repertoires in COVID-19. Profiling relied on immunoSEQ multiplex PCR, and the TCRdb table lists in-frame clones only, not all of them. The data hold some 150,000 clones, with roughly 90% observed a single time. Sequencing was done on a sample of peripheral blood. These receptors originate from an older woman with active or convalescent COVID-19. Each CDR3 is given with its conserved first and last residue. The D gene is left open where the match is weak. The listing skips clone size in some rows; elsewhere it reads once, few, many or a size class.

>.|once|TRBV9|TRBJ2-1
TGTGCCAGCAGCGTAGCTCTGAGTAGTTTGGATGAGCAGTTCTTC
CASSVALSSLDEQFF
>.|.|TRBV6-1|TRBJ1-2
TGTGCCAGCAGTGAAAACTTCTATGGCTACACCTTC
CASSENFYGYTF
>.|.|TRBV20-1|TRBJ1-5
TGCAGTGCCCTGGGTGAGGCCCAGCATTTT
CSALGEAQHF
>TRBD1|once|TRBV9|TRBJ2-5
TGTGCCAGCAGCGGACAGAGGGGGCGCGGGGAGACCCAGTACTTC
CASSGQRGRGETQYF
>.|.|TRBV6-6|TRBJ2-1
TGTGCCAGCAGCACAAACAGGGTCTACAATGAGCAGTTCTTC
CASSTNRVYNEQFF
>TRBD1|.|TRBV19|TRBJ1-5
TGTGCCAGTAGTATTGGGGGACAGAGCCATCAGCCCCAGCATTTT
CASSIGGQSHQPQHF
>.|.|TRBV5-1|TRBJ2-1
TGCGCCAGCAGCTTGGGTGGCGGGGGCTCATACAATGAGCAGTTCTTC
CASSLGGGGSYNEQFF
>.|.|TRBV4-2|TRBJ1-6
TGTGCCAGCAGCCAAGATCTGACAGCGCCAAATGGTTCACCCCTCCACTTT
CASSQDLTAPNGSPLHF
>.|.|TRBV10-3|TRBJ1-2
TGTGCCATCAGTGAGTCGAACGGGGAAGGCTACACCTTC
CAISESNGEGYTF
>.|.|TRBV6-5|TRBJ1-2
TGTGCCAGCAGTAGAATACAGGGAATCTATGGCTACACCTTC
CASSRIQGIYGYTF